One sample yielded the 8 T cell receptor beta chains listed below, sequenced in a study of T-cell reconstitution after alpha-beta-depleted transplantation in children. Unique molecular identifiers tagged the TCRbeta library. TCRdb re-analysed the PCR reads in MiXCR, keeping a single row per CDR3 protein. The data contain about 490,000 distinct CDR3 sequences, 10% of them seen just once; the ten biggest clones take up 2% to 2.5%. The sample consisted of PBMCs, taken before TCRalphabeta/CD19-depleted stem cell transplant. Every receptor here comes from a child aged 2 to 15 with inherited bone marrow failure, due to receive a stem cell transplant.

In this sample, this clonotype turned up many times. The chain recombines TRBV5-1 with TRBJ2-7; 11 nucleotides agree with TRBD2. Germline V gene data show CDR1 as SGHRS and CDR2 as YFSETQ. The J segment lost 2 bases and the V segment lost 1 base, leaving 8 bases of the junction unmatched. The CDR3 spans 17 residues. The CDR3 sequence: CASSLYLAGGLPYEQYF. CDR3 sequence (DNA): TGCGCCAGCAGCTTGTATCTAGCGGGAGGTCTTCCCTACGAGCAGTACTTC.

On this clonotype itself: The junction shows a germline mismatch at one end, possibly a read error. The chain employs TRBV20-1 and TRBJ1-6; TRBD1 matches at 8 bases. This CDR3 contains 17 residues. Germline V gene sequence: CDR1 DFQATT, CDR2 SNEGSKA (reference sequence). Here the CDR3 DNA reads TGCTGTGCTAGAGATCGAACCCGACAGGGGTTCGATTCACCCCTCCACTTT. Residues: CCARDRTRQGFDSPLHF.

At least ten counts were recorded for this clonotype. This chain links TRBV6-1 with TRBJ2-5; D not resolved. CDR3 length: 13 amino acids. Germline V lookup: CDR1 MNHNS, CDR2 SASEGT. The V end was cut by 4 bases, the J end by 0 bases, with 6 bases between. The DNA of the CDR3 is TGTGCCAGCAGTGGGACGGACCAAGAGACCCAGTACTTC. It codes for CASSGTDQETQYF.

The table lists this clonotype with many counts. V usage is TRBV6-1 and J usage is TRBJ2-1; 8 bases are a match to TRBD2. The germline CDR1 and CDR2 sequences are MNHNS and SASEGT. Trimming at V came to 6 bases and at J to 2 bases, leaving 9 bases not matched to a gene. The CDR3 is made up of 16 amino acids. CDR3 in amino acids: CASRGSGLVAYNEQFF. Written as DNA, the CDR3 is TGTGCCAGCAGGGGCTCGGGACTAGTCGCCTACAATGAGCAGTTCTTC.

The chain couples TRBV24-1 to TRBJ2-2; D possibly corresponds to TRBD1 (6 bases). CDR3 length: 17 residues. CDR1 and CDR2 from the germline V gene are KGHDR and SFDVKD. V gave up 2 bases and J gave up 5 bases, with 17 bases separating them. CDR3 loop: CATSDSVTGYGTGELFF. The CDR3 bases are TGTGCCACCAGTGATTCAGTAACAGGGTATGGAACCGGGGAGCTGTTTTTT.

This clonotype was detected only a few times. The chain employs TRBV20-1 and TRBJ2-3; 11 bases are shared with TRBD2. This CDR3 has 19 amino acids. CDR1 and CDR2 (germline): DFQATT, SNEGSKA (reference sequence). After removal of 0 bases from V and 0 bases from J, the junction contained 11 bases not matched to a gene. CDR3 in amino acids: CSARDLGLAGGTSTDTQYF. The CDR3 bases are TGCAGTGCTAGAGATCTTGGGCTAGCGGGAGGTACTAGCACAGATACGCAGTATTTT.

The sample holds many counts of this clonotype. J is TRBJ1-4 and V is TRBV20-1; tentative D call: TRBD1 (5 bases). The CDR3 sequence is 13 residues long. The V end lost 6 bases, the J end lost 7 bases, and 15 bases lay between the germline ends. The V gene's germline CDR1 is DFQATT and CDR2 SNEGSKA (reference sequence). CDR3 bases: TGCAGTGCCCATCCCTGGGACGGTGAAAAACTGTTTTTT. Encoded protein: CSAHPWDGEKLFF.

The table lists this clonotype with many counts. Here the CDR3 reads CASRETASYEQYF. CDR3 nucleotide sequence: TGTGCCAGCAGGGAGACAGCATCCTACGAGCAGTACTTC. V usage is TRBV27 and J usage is TRBJ2-7, with D possibly being TRBD1 (5 bases). Germline V gives CDR1 MNHEY, CDR2 SMNVEV (reference sequence). The V end lost 6 bases, the J end lost 1 base, and 10 bases lay between the germline ends. This CDR3 region has 13 residues.